These 16 T cell receptor beta chains share one sample of origin, sequenced in a study of shared clonotypes between healthy human individuals. The method was immunoSEQ multiplex PCR; TCRdb's version includes in-frame clones alone and lacks a portion of them. The data show approximately 1,500,000 clones, around 97% seen once. The sequenced sample consisted of naive CD4+ T cells sorted from blood. The subset is: CD45RA+ positively selected. Every receptor here comes from a man aged 30-40 years in good health.

This rearrangement joins TRBV19 to TRBJ1-5, with TRBD1 as a possible D gene (6 bases). CDR3 length: 17 amino acids. Trimming pared 4 bases from V and 2 bases from J, leaving 18 bases between. Germline CDR1 is LNHDA and CDR2 is SQIVND (reference sequence). CDR3 DNA sequence: TGTGCCAGTAGTACCCCAGGAGGGGGGGAGGGCAATCAGCCCCAGCATTTT. This sequence encodes CASSTPGGGEGNQPQHF.

The chain employs TRBV19 and TRBJ1-1; a weak D match, TRBD1 (5 bases). V was trimmed by 2 bases and J by 3 bases, leaving 10 bases between them. The CDR3 has 14 amino acids. Germline CDR1 LNHDA, CDR2 SQIVND (reference sequence). The CDR3 loop is CASSITGTYTEAFF. CDR3 DNA: TGTGCCAGTAGTATAACAGGAACCTACACTGAAGCTTTCTTT.

The chain couples TRBV20-1 to TRBJ1-2; D unresolved. Trimming stripped 5 bases from V and 8 bases from J, with 9 bases between. This CDR3 contains 10 residues. Germline V gives CDR1 DFQATT, CDR2 SNEGSKA (reference sequence). The CDR3 loop is CSAPHTGYTF. CDR3 nucleotide sequence: TGCAGTGCTCCCCACACCGGCTACACCTTC.

This chain joins TRBV2 and TRBJ1-2, with TRBD1 matching 9 bases. Unmatched junction bases numbered 8, after V lost 5 bases and J lost 7 bases. This CDR3 has 14 residues. From germline, CDR1 is SNHLY and CDR2 FYNNEI. The CDR3 loop is CASSPRQGVSGYTF. The CDR3 nucleotides read TGTGCCAGCAGTCCAAGACAGGGGGTGTCTGGCTACACCTTC.

Here the CDR3 reads CAIRTTGTAPLEQYF. The CDR3 coding sequence is TGTGCCATCAGAACGACCGGGACGGCACCCCTCGAGCAGTACTTC. The chain couples TRBV10-3 to TRBJ2-7; D possibly uses TRBD1 or TRBD2 (5 bases each). Looked up from germline, CDR1 is ENHRY and CDR2 is SYGVKD. The ends were cut back, 6 bases at V and 6 bases at J, with 21 bases in the middle. The CDR3 length is 15 residues.

The V and J genes are TRBV28 and TRBJ1-2, with 7 positions matching TRBD1. This CDR3 has 13 amino acids. CDR1 and CDR2 (germline): MDHEN, SYDVKM. Trimming took 10 bases from V and 2 from J; bases not matched to a gene: 7. CDR3 coding DNA: TGTGCCACCCGACAGGGCTCCAACTATGGCTACACCTTC. Amino acid sequence: CATRQGSNYGYTF.

In the case of this clone: Other DNA sequences of this sample code for an identical CDR3. The V gene is TRBV18, the J gene TRBJ1-2; D is ambiguous. The ends were cut back, 1 base at V and 2 bases at J, with 8 bases in the middle. Germline values: CDR1 KGHSH, CDR2 LQKENI. The CDR3 has 14 amino acids. CDR3 in amino acids: CASSPRPGNYGYTF. In DNA, the CDR3 is TGTGCCAGCTCACCACGGCCGGGAAACTATGGCTACACCTTC. The entire variable domain, with the rest obtained from reference TRBV18 and TRBJ1-2, is as follows: NAGVMQNPRHLVRRRGQEARLRCSPMKGHSHVYWYRQLPEEGLKFMVYLQKENIIDESGMPKERFSAEFPKEGPSILRIQQVVRGDSAAYFCASSPRPGNYGYTFGSGTRLTVV.

The J gene is TRBJ2-3, the V gene TRBV28; no firm D call. The CDR3 covers 14 residues. V gave up 5 bases and J gave up 2 bases, with 11 bases separating them. Looked up from germline, CDR1 is MDHEN and CDR2 is SYDVKM. The CDR3: CASSIPDLTDTQYF. DNA for the CDR3: TGTGCCAGCAGTATACCGGACCTCACAGATACGCAGTATTTT.

Worth noting for this clone: The sample holds other DNA sequences that translate to the same CDR3. This sequence joins TRBV18 and TRBJ2-5, with D unclear. CDR1 and CDR2 from the germline V gene are KGHSH and LQKENI. Trimming shortened V by 2 bases and J by 2 bases, and 6 bases separated the two germline ends. The CDR3 covers 13 residues. In DNA, the CDR3 is TGTGCCAGCTCACCAACGCATCAAGAGACCCAGTACTTC. Translating gives CASSPTHQETQYF.

The gene calls are TRBV9 and TRBJ2-5, with a weak D call TRBD2 (5 bases). The J call may be in error: the DNA end matches TRBJ2-7 better. Germline-derived CDR1 and CDR2 are SGDLS and YYNGEE. The CDR3 runs to 13 residues. CDR3 residues: CASSPIGAYEQYF. The DNA of the CDR3 is TGTGCCAGCAGCCCAATCGGGGCCTACGAGCAGTACTTC.

The chain couples TRBV29-1 to TRBJ2-1; maybe TRBD2 (5 bases). Germline loops: CDR1 SQVTM, CDR2 ANQGSEA. This CDR3 has 17 amino acids. Trimming removed 6 bases from V and 1 base from J, with 22 bases in between. The CDR3 spells CSVLLDHSRRSYNEQFF. The DNA for the CDR3 is TGCAGCGTCCTCCTCGACCACTCGAGGAGGTCCTACAATGAGCAGTTCTTC.

V is TRBV18 and J is TRBJ2-1; D is perhaps TRBD2 (5 bases). Trimming cost V 2 bases and J 4 bases, with 15 bases left between them. The CDR3 is 16 amino acids. Germline CDR1 is KGHSH and CDR2 is LQKENI. CDR3 amino acids: CASSPYRASPYNEQFF. DNA of the CDR3: TGTGCCAGCTCACCATATCGGGCTAGCCCTTACAATGAGCAGTTCTTC.

The rearrangement uses TRBV7-2 and TRBJ1-1; perhaps TRBD1 as D (5 bases). Germline CDR1 SGHTA, CDR2 FQGNSA. Deletions cut 1 base from V and 5 bases from J, with 17 bases between. The CDR3 has 16 amino acids. The CDR3 reads CASSLEGRVSITEAFF. The CDR3 DNA sequence: TGTGCCAGCAGCTTAGAGGGGAGGGTCTCAATAACTGAAGCTTTCTTT.

The chain links TRBV28 to TRBJ2-7; 7 bases align to TRBD2. The CDR3 length is 13 residues. The ends lost 7 bases at V and 4 bases at J; junction bases unmatched: 7. Germline lookup yields CDR1 MDHEN and CDR2 SYDVKM. CDR3: CASNGGRRYEQYF. The CDR3, as DNA: TGTGCCAGCAATGGCGGGAGAAGATACGAGCAGTACTTC.

The V call is TRBV4-1, the J call TRBJ2-7; TRBD2 matches at 10 bases. This CDR3 has 16 residues. Trimming took 2 bases from V and 1 from J; bases not matched to a gene: 5. Germline V CDR1 and CDR2: MGHRA, YSYEKL. CDR3 in amino acids: CASSQPWTSGSYEQYF. The CDR3 nucleotides read TGCGCCAGCAGCCAACCTTGGACTAGCGGATCCTACGAGCAGTACTTC.

This chain uses TRBV28 with TRBJ2-7; no clear D. The germline V and J ends were trimmed by 8 bases and 4 bases, with 12 bases remaining between them. Germline CDR1 MDHEN, CDR2 SYDVKM. The CDR3 is made up of 12 amino acids. DNA for the CDR3: TGTGCCAGCGGCCCGGTAGGTTACGAGCAGTACTTC. Its translation is CASGPVGYEQYF.